Each of the 22 T cell receptor beta chains below was sequenced from the same sample in a study of blood T cell repertoires in COVID-19. Sequenced by immunoSEQ multiplex PCR; TCRdb stores in-frame clones only, minus some. Of roughly 120,000 clones listed, approximately 90% are singletons. Source material: peripheral blood. The receptors here all came from a woman between 45 and 60 years old with acute or convalescent COVID-19.

V gene TRBV6-5 combines with J gene TRBJ2-2; D gene unclear. The germline V gene has CDR1 MNHEY and CDR2 SVGAGI. Trimming removed 5 bases at V and 0 bases at J, with 10 bases between. The CDR3 extends over 15 amino acids. The CDR3 DNA reads as TGTGCCAGCAGTCCAGATCCCCCGAACACCGGGGAGCTGTTTTTT. Amino acids: CASSPDPPNTGELFF.

The sample holds one count of this clone. The chain recombines TRBV29-1 with TRBJ1-2, with 10 bases fitting TRBD1. CDR1 is SQVTM and CDR2 is ANQGSEA in the germline V gene. With 6 bases clipped from V and 8 bases from J, the junction kept 12 bases outside the gene matches. CDR3 length equals 14 residues. This chain's CDR3 is CSVAPGTGVGGYTF. The CDR3 nucleotides read TGCAGCGTAGCCCCCGGGACAGGGGTAGGGGGCTACACCTTC.

This chain uses TRBV10-2 with TRBJ2-1, with 9 bases identical to TRBD2. The CDR3 contains 14 residues. Germline V gene data show CDR1 as WSHSY and CDR2 as SAAADI. J gave up 7 bases and V 4 bases, and 5 bases lay outside the gene matches. The CDR3: CASSVAGVRNEQFF. In DNA, the CDR3 is TGCGCCAGCAGTGTAGCGGGAGTTAGAAATGAGCAGTTCTTC.

The CDR3 here is CASSKVHRGRHYGYTF. CDR3 DNA: TGTGCCAGCAGCAAAGTTCACAGGGGGCGGCACTATGGCTACACCTTC. The gene calls are TRBV21-1 and TRBJ1-2; the table's D gene call, TRBD1, was not cross checked with the DNA. TRBV21-1 is designated a pseudogene. The CDR3 has 16 residues.

V is TRBV6-5 and J is TRBJ2-7; TRBD1 is a possible D gene (6 bases). Trimming took off 7 bases at V and 0 bases at J, with 13 bases between the two ends. The CDR3 consists of 14 residues. Per germline, CDR1 MNHEY and CDR2 SVGAGI. CDR3 DNA sequence: TGTGCCAGCACAACCGACAGGAGCTCCTACGAGCAGTACTTC. This gives the protein CASTTDRSSYEQYF.

The chain joins TRBV3-1 (or the pseudogene TRBV3-2) to TRBJ1-5, with no clear D. CDR3 length: 15 residues. The germline CDR1 and CDR2 sequences are LGHDT and YNNKEL (reference sequence). V was shortened by 5 bases and J by 3 bases, with 14 bases between the two germline ends. The CDR3 loop is CASSESGAYNQPQHF. The CDR3 nucleotides are TGTGCCAGCAGCGAATCAGGTGCGTACAATCAGCCCCAGCATTTT.

This rearrangement joins TRBV7-8 to TRBJ1-1; possibly TRBD1 for D (5 bases). V was shortened by 5 bases and J by 2 bases, with 12 bases between the two germline ends. Germline CDR1 is SGHVS and CDR2 is FQNEAQ. The CDR3 has 14 residues. The CDR3 here is CASSIQGVNTEAFF. The CDR3 DNA follows: TGTGCCAGCAGCATCCAGGGTGTCAACACTGAAGCTTTCTTT.

The chain employs TRBV9 and TRBJ1-1; 7 bases fit TRBD1. The CDR3 spans 16 residues. Germline V gene sequence: CDR1 SGDLS, CDR2 YYNGEE. The V segment lost 3 bases and the J segment 0 bases; nucleotides outside the gene matches: 8. In DNA, the CDR3 is TGTGCCAGCAGCGGGAAAAGACAGGGCCTGAACACTGAAGCTTTCTTT. It codes for CASSGKRQGLNTEAFF. Full variable domain (rest looked up from reference TRBV9 and TRBJ1-1): DSGVTQTPKHLITATGQRVTLRCSPRSGDLSVYWYQQSLDQGLQFLIQYYNGEERAKGNILERFSAQQFPDLHSELNLSSLELGDSALYFCASSGKRQGLNTEAFFGQGTRLTVV.

The chain couples TRBV9 to TRBJ2-1; 16 nucleotides line up with TRBD2. Trimming cost V 4 bases and J 6 bases; bases outside gene matches: 7. CDR3 length: 17 amino acids. CDR1 is SGDLS and CDR2 is YYNGEE in the germline V gene. As DNA, the CDR3 is TGTGCCAGCAGCTTGGGACTAGCGGGAGGGAATGGCAATGAGCAGTTCTTC. As protein: CASSLGLAGGNGNEQFF.

The rearrangement joins TRBV5-1 to TRBJ2-3, with 7 bases lining up with TRBD1. Germline-derived CDR1 and CDR2 are SGHRS and YFSETQ. Trimming took 4 bases from V and 4 from J; bases not matched to a gene: 12. The CDR3 runs 16 residues. The CDR3 sequence is CASSPMDLGGADTQYF. CDR3 bases: TGCGCCAGCAGCCCGATGGACCTAGGGGGCGCAGATACGCAGTATTTT.

The chain carries TRBV28 and TRBJ2-7; D is uncertain. Germline assignment: CDR1 MDHEN and CDR2 SYDVKM. Between the trimmed V and J ends, which lost 3 bases and 6 bases, there was a span of 15 bases. This CDR3 comprises 14 residues. The CDR3 DNA reads TGTGCCAGCAGTTTTGTCGCCAGCGTGGCCGAGCAGTACTTC. Amino acids: CASSFVASVAEQYF.

This chain links TRBV21-1 with TRBJ1-1; the table gives TRBD1 as D, unverified against the DNA. TRBV21-1 is a known pseudogene. The length of the CDR3 is 15 residues. This chain's CDR3 is CASSSDRDRGTEAFF. CDR3 DNA: TGTGCCAGCAGCTCGGACAGGGATCGGGGGACTGAAGCTTTCTTT.

This chain connects TRBV6-5 to TRBJ1-1; 7 positions agree with TRBD1. V lost 6 bases, J lost 6 bases, and 10 bases stayed unmatched. The CDR3 covers 14 residues. Germline-derived CDR1 and CDR2 are MNHEY and SVGAGI. In DNA form, the CDR3 reads TGTGCCAGCAGCCGGGGTCAGGGGGTTTCTGAAGCTTTCTTT. This encodes CASSRGQGVSEAFF.

The chain combines TRBV4-2 with TRBJ2-3, with 9 bases identical to TRBD2. This CDR3 spans 18 amino acids. J gave up 4 bases and V 0 bases, and 11 bases lay outside the gene matches. The germline V gene has CDR1 LGHNA and CDR2 YNFKEQ. In DNA, the CDR3 is TGTGCCAGCAGCCAAGACCGCCTTAGCGGGAGCGTCGCAGATACGCAGTATTTT. Translated, it gives CASSQDRLSGSVADTQYF.

In its sample, this clone was seen once. The chain recombines TRBV5-6 with TRBJ1-1; the D gene is possibly TRBD1 (5 bases). CDR1 SGHDT and CDR2 YYEEEE come from the germline V gene. V lost 0 bases, J lost 5 bases, and 26 bases lay in between. The CDR3 has 19 amino acids. CDR3 nucleotide sequence: TGTGCCAGCAGCTTGGCCGGAACTTCTGGGACGATAGCGGGAACTGAAGCTTTCTTT. This gives the protein CASSLAGTSGTIAGTEAFF.

V and J are TRBV27 and TRBJ1-6; D ambiguous. Per germline, CDR1 MNHEY and CDR2 SMNVEV (reference sequence). With 4 bases removed from V and 0 bases from J, the gap between germline ends came to 13 bases. CDR3 length: 17 amino acids. The CDR3 DNA follows: TGTGCCAGCAGTTGGACTGCCCCCCTCTCCTATAATTCACCCCTCCACTTT. This codes for CASSWTAPLSYNSPLHF.

CDR3 protein: CASSPPDRGETQYF. For the CDR3, the DNA is TGCGCCAGCAGCCCACCAGACAGGGGCGAGACCCAGTACTTC. The chain uses TRBV5-1 and TRBJ2-5; 8 nucleotides align to TRBD1. Per the germline V gene, CDR1 is SGHRS and CDR2 is YFSETQ. Germline trimming cut 4 bases from V and 5 bases from J; bases unmatched to any gene: 7. The CDR3 is 14 amino acids.

This sequence joins TRBV5-1 and TRBJ1-2, with TRBD1 as a possible D gene (5 bases). This CDR3 comprises 14 residues. Trimming pared 0 bases from V and 4 bases from J, leaving 10 bases between. Looked up from germline, CDR1 is SGHRS and CDR2 is YFSETQ. The CDR3 protein is CASSLDAGLYGYTF. CDR3 DNA: TGCGCCAGCAGCTTGGATGCAGGGCTCTATGGCTACACCTTC.

Here the CDR3 reads CASSLTQGQPQHF. CDR3 nucleotide sequence: TGTGCCAGCAGCCTAACACAGGGTCAGCCCCAGCATTTT. This chain joins TRBV7-9 and TRBJ1-5; possibly TRBD1 for D (6 bases). The V gene lost 5 bases and the J gene lost 6 bases, with 11 bases spanning the gap. The CDR3 contains 13 residues. Germline V gene sequence: CDR1 SEHNR, CDR2 FQNEAQ (reference sequence).

The genes are TRBV5-8 and TRBJ2-7; D unclear. V gave up 0 bases and J gave up 0 bases, with 10 bases separating them. Germline values: CDR1 SGHTS, CDR2 YDEGEE. This CDR3 is built from 15 residues. The CDR3 nucleotides read TGTGCCAGCAGCTTGGGAGGTTTTCCCTCCTACGAGCAGTACTTC. Translation: CASSLGGFPSYEQYF.

The chain carries TRBV10-2 and TRBJ1-5; D gene uncertain. V dropped 0 bases and J dropped 4 bases, with 10 bases sitting between them. This CDR3 comprises 15 residues. The germline V gene has CDR1 WSHSY and CDR2 SAAADI. The CDR3 DNA follows: TGCGCCAGCAGTGAGTCGACTCTAGGAAATCAGCCCCAGCATTTT. It is translated as CASSESTLGNQPQHF.

This chain links TRBV6-5 with TRBJ1-6; D is unresolved. CDR1 and CDR2 from the germline V gene are MNHEY and SVGAGI. Trimming took 0 bases from V and 9 from J, leaving 12 bases between them. The length of the CDR3 is 15 residues. The DNA of the CDR3 is TGTGCCAGCAGTTACTCGTGGCCAGTAATTTCACCCCTCCACTTT. Protein product: CASSYSWPVISPLHF.